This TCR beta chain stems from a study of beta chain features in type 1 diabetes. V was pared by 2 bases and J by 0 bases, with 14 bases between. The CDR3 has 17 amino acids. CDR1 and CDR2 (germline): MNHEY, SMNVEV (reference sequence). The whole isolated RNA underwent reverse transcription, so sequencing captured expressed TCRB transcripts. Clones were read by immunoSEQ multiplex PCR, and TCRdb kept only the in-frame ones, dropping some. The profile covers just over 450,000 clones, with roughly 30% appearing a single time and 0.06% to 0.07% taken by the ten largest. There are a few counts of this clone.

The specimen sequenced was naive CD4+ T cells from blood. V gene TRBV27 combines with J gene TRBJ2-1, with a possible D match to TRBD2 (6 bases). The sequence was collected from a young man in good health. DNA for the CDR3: TGTGCCAGCAGTTTACTTAGCGGTAGAGCCTCCTACAATGAGCAGTTCTTC. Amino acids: CASSLLSGRASYNEQFF.